The 22 T cell receptor beta chains below all came from one sample that was sequenced in a study of CD8+ T cells in alopecia areata. Sampling of alopecia areata patients yielded lesional scalp punch biopsies as well as peripheral blood. Extracted from the samples, RNA was reverse transcribed into cDNA to serve as the sequencing template. Profiled with immunoSEQ multiplex PCR; TCRdb holds only in-frame clones, not every one. The table records around 16,000 clones, 45% to 65% of them present only once. The specimen was skin. The receptors derive from a human donor with alopecia areata.

The chain links TRBV11-2 to TRBJ2-3; 7 bases map to TRBD2. The CDR3 runs to 16 residues. The V and J ends lost 1 base and 0 bases, in that order; junction bases with no gene match: 4. Germline V gene data show CDR1 as SGHAT and CDR2 as FQNNGV. CDR3 region: CASSLGGAGSTDTQYF. The CDR3 nucleotides read TGTGCCAGCAGCTTAGGGGGAGCGGGAAGCACAGATACGCAGTATTTT. Full variable domain (missing parts from reference TRBV11-2 and TRBJ2-3): EAGVAQSPRYKIIEKRQSVAFWCNPISGHATLYWYQQILGQGPKLLIQFQNNGVVDDSQLPKDRFSAERLKGVDSTLKIQPAKLEDSAVYLCASSLGGAGSTDTQYFGPGTRLTVL.

The rearrangement uses TRBV7-6 and TRBJ2-3; 7 bases are a match to TRBD2. Germline CDR1 SGHVS, CDR2 FNYEAQ. This CDR3 region has 15 residues. The V segment lost 6 bases and the J segment 2 bases; nucleotides outside the gene matches: 8. CDR3: CASRHTSATTDTQYF. In DNA, the CDR3 is TGTGCCAGCAGACATACTAGCGCTACCACAGATACGCAGTATTTT.

Here the CDR3 DNA reads TGTGCCAGTAGGAGACAGACAGGAGGCACAGATACGCAGTATTTT. This encodes CASRRQTGGTDTQYF. The chain recombines TRBV19 with TRBJ2-3, with D perhaps TRBD1 (6 bases). Per germline, CDR1 LNHDA and CDR2 SQIVND (reference sequence). The CDR3 has 15 residues. V lost 6 bases and J 1 base, leaving 14 bases between the germline ends.

This clone has a handful of counts. CDR3 sequence: CTSSKKMGWETYEQYF. The CDR3 DNA sequence: TGCACCAGCAGCAAAAAAATGGGGTGGGAGACCTACGAGCAGTACTTC. The chain recombines TRBV1 with TRBJ2-7; TRBD2, the table's D call, lacks a check against the DNA. TRBV1 is deemed a pseudogene. The CDR3 length is 16 residues.

The chain joins TRBV11-2 to TRBJ2-3, with 7 bases lining up with TRBD2. Germline values: CDR1 SGHAT, CDR2 FQNNGV. Trimming removed 5 bases from V and 1 base from J; junction bases left unmatched: 6. The CDR3 contains 15 residues. The CDR3 region is CASSNRDYRTDTQYF. The DNA for the CDR3 is TGTGCCAGCAGCAACCGGGACTATCGCACAGATACGCAGTATTTT.

By share, this clone ranks as medium-sized. The chain employs TRBV6-5 and TRBJ2-1, with 8 bases aligning to TRBD2. The V segment lost 2 bases and the J segment 4 bases; nucleotides outside the gene matches: 1. Germline CDR1 reads MNHEY; CDR2 reads SVGAGI. The CDR3 length is 14 residues. The CDR3 sequence is CASSYGLAYNEQFF. DNA of the CDR3: TGTGCCAGCAGTTACGGACTAGCATACAATGAGCAGTTCTTC.

There are a few counts of this clone. The genes are TRBV5-1 and TRBJ2-2; maybe TRBD2 (6 bases). This CDR3 has 14 amino acids. Trimming pared 10 bases from V and 0 bases from J, leaving 13 bases between. Germline lookup yields CDR1 SGHRS and CDR2 YFSETQ. CDR3 region: CASNGGANTGELFF. The CDR3 DNA follows: TGCGCCTCAAACGGGGGTGCGAACACCGGGGAGCTGTTTTTT.

This chain connects TRBV6-1 to TRBJ2-7; possibly TRBD1 for D (5 bases). Trimming took off 5 bases at V and 2 bases at J, with 13 bases between the two ends. This CDR3 has 14 residues. Germline V gene data show CDR1 as MNHNS and CDR2 as SASEGT. CDR3 sequence reads: CASSPRGETYEQYF. The CDR3 DNA sequence: TGTGCCAGCAGTCCTAGGGGTGAAACCTACGAGCAGTACTTC.

J is TRBJ2-5 and V is TRBV18; no clear D. The CDR3 has 13 amino acids. Germline loops: CDR1 KGHSH, CDR2 LQKENI. V shed 8 bases and J shed 2 bases, with 12 bases lying between them. The CDR3 sequence: CASATGLQETQYF. The CDR3 DNA follows: TGTGCCAGCGCGACTGGCCTTCAAGAGACCCAGTACTTC.

The chain is built from TRBV6-1 and TRBJ1-1; D ambiguous. With 5 bases removed from V and 5 bases from J, the gap between germline ends came to 6 bases. Germline values: CDR1 MNHNS, CDR2 SASEGT. The CDR3 is 11 residues long. CDR3 protein: CASSWGTEAFF. The CDR3 bases are TGTGCCAGCAGTTGGGGTACTGAAGCTTTCTTT.

The chain employs TRBV7-2 and TRBJ2-2, with 13 bases identical to TRBD2. This CDR3 region has 18 residues. Germline V gene data show CDR1 as SGHTA and CDR2 as FQGNSA. The V and J ends lost 1 base and 6 bases, in that order; junction bases with no gene match: 8. CDR3 loop: CASSLVSGLAGAAGELFF. For the CDR3, the DNA is TGTGCCAGCAGCTTAGTGAGTGGACTAGCGGGAGCGGCCGGGGAGCTGTTTTTT.

In this sample, this clone turned up a few times. Written as DNA, the CDR3 is TGTGCCAGCAGCTCAGGGACCCTTCACTCCTACGAGCAGTACTTC. This gives the protein CASSSGTLHSYEQYF. The genes are TRBV11-2 and TRBJ2-7; D tentatively reads TRBD1 or TRBD2 (5 bases each). This CDR3 has 15 residues. CDR1 is SGHAT, CDR2 FQNNGV, per germline. V was shortened by 4 bases and J by 0 bases, with 13 bases between the two germline ends. Drawing the rest from reference TRBV11-2 and TRBJ2-7, the complete variable domain is EAGVAQSPRYKIIEKRQSVAFWCNPISGHATLYWYQQILGQGPKLLIQFQNNGVVDDSQLPKDRFSAERLKGVDSTLKIQPAKLEDSAVYLCASSSGTLHSYEQYFGPGTRLTVT.

The rearrangement joins TRBV19 to TRBJ2-7; D gene unclear. Germline V gene lookup returns CDR1 LNHDA and CDR2 SQIVND (reference sequence). The CDR3 totals 16 residues. Trimming removed 3 bases at V and 2 bases at J, with 17 bases between. This CDR3 is CASSMRPSGGTYEQYF. In nucleotides, the CDR3 is TGTGCCAGTAGTATGCGGCCCTCTGGCGGTACCTACGAGCAGTACTTC.

The chain couples TRBV7-9 to TRBJ2-7, with 14 positions matching TRBD2. This CDR3 comprises 15 residues. V trimming: 5 bases; J trimming: 5 bases; junction bases outside the gene matches: 5. Germline-derived CDR1 and CDR2 are SEHNR and FQNEAQ (reference sequence). The DNA of the CDR3 is TGTGCCAGCAGCCCGGGACTAGCGGGAGCCCACGAGCAGTACTTC. Amino acids: CASSPGLAGAHEQYF.

This clone was recorded a few times. The chain has TRBV27 and TRBJ2-7, with D perhaps matching TRBD2 (6 bases). Per the germline V gene, CDR1 is MNHEY and CDR2 is SMNVEV (reference sequence). The length of the CDR3 is 15 residues. Trimming removed 5 bases at V and 2 bases at J, with 16 bases between. CDR3 coding DNA: TGTGCCAGCAGTCTACGGGGAGGACTCGCCTACGAGCAGTACTTC. It yields the protein CASSLRGGLAYEQYF.

The chain uses TRBV28 and TRBJ1-5, with 10 bases aligning to TRBD1. The trim removed 7 bases at V and 7 bases at J, leaving 10 bases unmatched. Germline loops: CDR1 MDHEN, CDR2 SYDVKM. This CDR3 is 15 amino acids long. CDR3: CASISTGGDGQPQHF. CDR3 sequence (DNA): TGTGCCAGCATTTCGACAGGGGGCGATGGCCAGCCCCAGCATTTT.

The V call is TRBV19, the J call TRBJ2-7; 11 bases align to TRBD2. After removal of 5 bases from V and 2 bases from J, the junction contained 8 bases not matched to a gene. The CDR3 sequence is 16 residues long. CDR1 and CDR2 from the germline V gene are LNHDA and SQIVND (reference sequence). The CDR3 DNA reads TGTGCCAGTAGTTCCGCTAGCGGGAGGATAACCTACGAGCAGTACTTC. It is translated as CASSSASGRITYEQYF.

The rearrangement links TRBV9 to TRBJ1-2; 8 bases are a match to TRBD1. The length of the CDR3 is 14 residues. The V and J ends lost 0 bases and 6 bases, in that order; junction bases with no gene match: 4. The germline gives CDR1 SGDLS, CDR2 YYNGEE. The CDR3 DNA sequence: TGTGCCAGCAGCGTAGACAGGGGGTATGATGGCTACACCTTC. Amino acid sequence: CASSVDRGYDGYTF.

Concerning this clone itself: This sample also contains other DNA sequences that code for the same CDR3. V and J are TRBV6-5 and TRBJ2-6, with no clear D. Trimming left V 10 bases short and J 0 bases short, with 13 bases between. CDR3 size: 15 residues. Germline V gene sequence: CDR1 MNHEY, CDR2 SVGAGI. The DNA for the CDR3 is TGTGCCACCTGGTCAGGAGCCTCTGGGGCCAACGTCCTGACTTTC. As protein: CATWSGASGANVLTF.

The CDR3 sequence is CASRRRNSYNEQFF. The CDR3 DNA reads TGCGCCAGCAGACGGAGGAACTCCTACAATGAGCAGTTCTTC. The rearrangement uses TRBV5-1 and TRBJ2-1, with TRBD2 as a possible D gene (5 bases). Germline V gene data show CDR1 as SGHRS and CDR2 as YFSETQ. Deletions cut 5 bases from V and 0 bases from J, with 9 bases between. This CDR3 spans 14 amino acids.

This chain links TRBV7-9 with TRBJ2-7, with 12 positions matching TRBD2. Trimming took 5 bases from V and 2 from J; bases not matched to a gene: 1. The CDR3 consists of 14 residues. Germline CDR1 and CDR2: SEHNR and FQNEAQ (reference sequence). The CDR3 coding sequence is TGTGCCAGCAGCCCTAGCGGGAGGGCCTACGAGCAGTACTTC. This gives the protein CASSPSGRAYEQYF.

This clone was seen more than once but under ten times. The V and J genes are TRBV4-1 and TRBJ2-1; D uncertain. V lost 0 bases and J lost 4, with 13 bases in between. This CDR3 contains 16 residues. CDR1 is MGHRA and CDR2 is YSYEKL in the germline V gene. This CDR3 reads CASSQEARSWYNEQFF. CDR3 DNA sequence: TGCGCCAGCAGCCAAGAGGCTCGGAGTTGGTACAATGAGCAGTTCTTC.